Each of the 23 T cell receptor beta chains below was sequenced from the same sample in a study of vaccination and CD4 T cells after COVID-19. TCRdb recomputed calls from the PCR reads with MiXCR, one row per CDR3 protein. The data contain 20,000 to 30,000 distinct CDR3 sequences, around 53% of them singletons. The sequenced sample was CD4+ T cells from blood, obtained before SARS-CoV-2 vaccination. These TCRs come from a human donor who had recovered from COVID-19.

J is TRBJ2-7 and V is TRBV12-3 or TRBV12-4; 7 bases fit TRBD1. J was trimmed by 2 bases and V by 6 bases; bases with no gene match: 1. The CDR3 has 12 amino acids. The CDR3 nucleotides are TGTGCCAGCAGGACAGGGCCCTACGAGCAGTACTTC. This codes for CASRTGPYEQYF.

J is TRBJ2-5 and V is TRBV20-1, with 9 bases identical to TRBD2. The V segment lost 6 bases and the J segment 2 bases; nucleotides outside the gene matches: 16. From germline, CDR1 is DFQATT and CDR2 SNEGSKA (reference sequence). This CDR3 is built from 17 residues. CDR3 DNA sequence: TGCAGTGCGATGTGGCTAGCGGGAAGGAGTTTTCAAGAGACCCAGTACTTC. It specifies CSAMWLAGRSFQETQYF.

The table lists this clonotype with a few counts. CDR3 protein: CSASPRAPQYF. In DNA form, the CDR3 reads TGCAGTGCTAGCCCTAGGGCACCCCAGTACTTC. V gene TRBV20-1 combines with J gene TRBJ2-5; D is undetermined. V lost 3 bases, J lost 9 bases, and 11 bases lay in between. The V gene's germline CDR1 is DFQATT and CDR2 SNEGSKA (reference sequence). The CDR3 is 11 residues long.

For the CDR3, the DNA is TGTGCCAGCAGTTTCGGGACTAGAGGTTGGTACAATGAGCAGTTCTTC. Translating gives CASSFGTRGWYNEQFF. The chain carries TRBV6-5 and TRBJ2-1; 8 bases are a match to TRBD2. This CDR3 is 16 amino acids long. V was pared by 4 bases and J by 4 bases, with 9 bases of the junction left unmatched. Per germline, CDR1 MNHEY and CDR2 SVGAGI.

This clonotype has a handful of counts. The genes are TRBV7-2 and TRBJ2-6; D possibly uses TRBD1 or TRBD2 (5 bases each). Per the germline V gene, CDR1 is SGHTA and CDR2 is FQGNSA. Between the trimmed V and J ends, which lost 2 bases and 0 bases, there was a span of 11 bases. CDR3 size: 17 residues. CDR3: CASSLKRGLSGANVLTF. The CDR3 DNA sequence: TGTGCCAGCAGCTTAAAACGGGGCCTCTCTGGGGCCAACGTCCTGACTTTC.

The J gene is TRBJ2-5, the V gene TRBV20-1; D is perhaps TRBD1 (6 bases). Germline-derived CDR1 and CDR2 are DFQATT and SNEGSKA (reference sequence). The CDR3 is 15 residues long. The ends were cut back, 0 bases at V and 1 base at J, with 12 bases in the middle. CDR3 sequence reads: CSAREFGQPQETQYF. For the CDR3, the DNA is TGCAGTGCTAGAGAGTTTGGACAGCCCCAAGAGACCCAGTACTTC.

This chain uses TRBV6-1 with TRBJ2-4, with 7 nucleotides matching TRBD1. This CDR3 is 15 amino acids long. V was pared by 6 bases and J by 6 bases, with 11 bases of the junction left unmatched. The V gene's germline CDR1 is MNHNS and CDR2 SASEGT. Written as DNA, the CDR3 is TGTGCCAGCAGGGATCGAGGGGGCCCGACAAACATTCAGTACTTC. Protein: CASRDRGGPTNIQYF.

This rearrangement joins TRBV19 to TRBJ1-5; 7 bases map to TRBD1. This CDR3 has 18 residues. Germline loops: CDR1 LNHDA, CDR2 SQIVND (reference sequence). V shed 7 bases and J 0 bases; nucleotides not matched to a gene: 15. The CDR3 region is CASKRQRGPLASNQPQHF. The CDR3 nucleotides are TGTGCCAGTAAAAGGCAAAGGGGGCCACTGGCTAGCAATCAGCCCCAGCATTTT. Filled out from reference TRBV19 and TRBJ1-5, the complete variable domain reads DGGITQSPKYLFRKEGQNVTLSCEQNLNHDAMYWYRQDPGQGLRLIYYSQIVNDFQKGDIAEGYSVSREKKESFPLTVTSAQKNPTAFYLCASKRQRGPLASNQPQHFGDGTRLSIL.

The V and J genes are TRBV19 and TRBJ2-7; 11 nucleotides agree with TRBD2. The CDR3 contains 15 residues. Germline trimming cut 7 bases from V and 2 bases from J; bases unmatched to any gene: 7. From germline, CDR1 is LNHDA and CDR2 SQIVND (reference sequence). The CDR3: CASKGTSGSPYEQYF. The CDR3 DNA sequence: TGTGCCAGTAAGGGAACTAGCGGGAGTCCCTACGAGCAGTACTTC. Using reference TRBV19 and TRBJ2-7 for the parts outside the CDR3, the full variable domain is DGGITQSPKYLFRKEGQNVTLSCEQNLNHDAMYWYRQDPGQGLRLIYYSQIVNDFQKGDIAEGYSVSREKKESFPLTVTSAQKNPTAFYLCASKGTSGSPYEQYFGPGTRLTVT.

CDR3: CSARDYGTKETQYF. As DNA, the CDR3 is TGCAGTGCTAGAGATTACGGGACAAAAGAGACCCAGTACTTC. V usage is TRBV20-1 and J usage is TRBJ2-5, with D perhaps TRBD1 (6 bases). The CDR3 covers 14 residues. Trimming removed 0 bases at V and 3 bases at J, with 11 bases between. In germline, CDR1 is DFQATT, CDR2 SNEGSKA (reference sequence).

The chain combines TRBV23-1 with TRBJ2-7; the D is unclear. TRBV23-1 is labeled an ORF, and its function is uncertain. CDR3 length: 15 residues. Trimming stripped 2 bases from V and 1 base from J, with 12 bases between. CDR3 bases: TGCGCCAGCAGTCAAACGAAAGTACCTTCCTACGAGCAGTACTTC. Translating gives CASSQTKVPSYEQYF.

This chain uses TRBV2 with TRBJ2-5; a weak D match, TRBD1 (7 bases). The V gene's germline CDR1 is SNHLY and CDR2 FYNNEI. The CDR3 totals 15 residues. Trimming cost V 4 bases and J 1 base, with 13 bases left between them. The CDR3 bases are TGTGCCAGCAGTGCGGGCAGGGGGGTCCAAGAGACCCAGTACTTC. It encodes CASSAGRGVQETQYF. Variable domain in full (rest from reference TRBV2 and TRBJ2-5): EPEVTQTPSHQVTQMGQEVILRCVPISNHLYFYWYRQILGQKVEFLVSFYNNEISEKSEIFDDQFSVERPDGSNFTLKIRSTKLEDSAMYFCASSAGRGVQETQYFGPGTRLLVL.

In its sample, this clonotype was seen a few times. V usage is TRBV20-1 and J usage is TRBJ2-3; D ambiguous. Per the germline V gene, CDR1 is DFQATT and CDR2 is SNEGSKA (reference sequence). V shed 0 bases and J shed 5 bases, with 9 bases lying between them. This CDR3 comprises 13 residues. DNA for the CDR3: TGCAGTGCTAGAGATATGCCAATAGATACGCAGTATTTT. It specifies CSARDMPIDTQYF.

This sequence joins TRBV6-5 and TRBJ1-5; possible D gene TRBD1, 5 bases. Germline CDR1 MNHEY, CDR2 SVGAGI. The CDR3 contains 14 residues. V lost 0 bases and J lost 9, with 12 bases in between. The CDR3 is CASSYSLPGTPQHF. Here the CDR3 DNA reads TGTGCCAGCAGTTACTCACTCCCGGGGACGCCCCAGCATTTT.

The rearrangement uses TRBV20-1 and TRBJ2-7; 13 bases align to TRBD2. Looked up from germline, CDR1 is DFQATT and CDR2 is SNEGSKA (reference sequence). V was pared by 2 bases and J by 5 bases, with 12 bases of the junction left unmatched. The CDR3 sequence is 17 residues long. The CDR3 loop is CSARRGRTSGRTHEQYF. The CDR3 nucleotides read TGCAGTGCTAGAAGAGGGAGGACTAGCGGGAGAACCCACGAGCAGTACTTC.

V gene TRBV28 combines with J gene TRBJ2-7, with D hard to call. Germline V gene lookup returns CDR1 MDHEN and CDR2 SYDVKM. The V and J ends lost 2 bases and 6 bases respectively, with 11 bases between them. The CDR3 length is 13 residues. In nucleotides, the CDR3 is TGTGCCAGCAGTTTAGAAGTCCCGGGCGAGCAGTACTTC. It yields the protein CASSLEVPGEQYF.

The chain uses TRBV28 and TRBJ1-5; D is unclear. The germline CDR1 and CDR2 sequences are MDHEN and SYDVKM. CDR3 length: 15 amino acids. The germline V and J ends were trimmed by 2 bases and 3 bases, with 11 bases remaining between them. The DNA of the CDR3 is TGTGCCAGCAGTTTACTGGACGGTTACAATCAGCCCCAGCATTTT. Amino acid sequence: CASSLLDGYNQPQHF.

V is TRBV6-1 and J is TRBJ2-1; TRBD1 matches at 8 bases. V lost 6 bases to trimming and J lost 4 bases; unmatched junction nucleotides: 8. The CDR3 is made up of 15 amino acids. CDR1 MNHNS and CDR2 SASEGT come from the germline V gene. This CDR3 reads CASRDKDRVYNEQFF. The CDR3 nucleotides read TGTGCCAGCAGGGACAAGGACAGGGTTTACAATGAGCAGTTCTTC.

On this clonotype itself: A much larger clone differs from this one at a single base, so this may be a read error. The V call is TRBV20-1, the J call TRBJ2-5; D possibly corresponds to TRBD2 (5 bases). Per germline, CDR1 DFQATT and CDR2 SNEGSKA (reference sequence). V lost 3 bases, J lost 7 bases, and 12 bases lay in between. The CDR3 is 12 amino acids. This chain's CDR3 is CSASGEQLTQYF. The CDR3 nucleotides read TGCAGTGCTAGCGGGGAGCAATTGACCCAGTACTTC.

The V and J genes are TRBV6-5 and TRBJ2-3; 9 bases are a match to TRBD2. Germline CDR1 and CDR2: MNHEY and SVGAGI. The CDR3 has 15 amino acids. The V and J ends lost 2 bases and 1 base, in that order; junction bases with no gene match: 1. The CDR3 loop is CASSYGGRGTDTQYF. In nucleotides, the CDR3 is TGTGCCAGCAGTTACGGCGGGAGGGGCACAGATACGCAGTATTTT.

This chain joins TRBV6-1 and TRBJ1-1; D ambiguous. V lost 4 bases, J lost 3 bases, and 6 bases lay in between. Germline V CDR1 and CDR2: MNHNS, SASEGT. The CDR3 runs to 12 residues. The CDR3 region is CASSVVDTEAFF. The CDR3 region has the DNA TGTGCCAGCAGTGTTGTAGACACTGAAGCTTTCTTT.

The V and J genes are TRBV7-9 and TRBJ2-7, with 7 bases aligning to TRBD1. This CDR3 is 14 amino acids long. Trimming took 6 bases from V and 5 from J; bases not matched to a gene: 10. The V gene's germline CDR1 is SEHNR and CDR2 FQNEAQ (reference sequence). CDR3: CASRETGQLNEQYF. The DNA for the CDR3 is TGTGCCAGCAGAGAAACGGGACAGCTCAACGAGCAGTACTTC.

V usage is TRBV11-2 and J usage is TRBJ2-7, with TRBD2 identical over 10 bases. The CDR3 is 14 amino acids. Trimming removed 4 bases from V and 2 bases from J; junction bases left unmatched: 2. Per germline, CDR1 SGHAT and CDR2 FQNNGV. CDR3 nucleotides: TGTGCCAGCAGCTCAACTAGCGGGACCTACGAGCAGTACTTC. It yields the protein CASSSTSGTYEQYF.